This T cell receptor beta chain was identified during a study of response to subunit inactivated influenza vaccine. Study results and caveats: Authors suggested each seasonal flu vaccination may recruit only limited numbers of new T cells.

Each CDR3 protein gets one entry after TCRdb re-called the RT-PCR reads with MiXCR. The data show roughly 710,000 distinct CDR3 sequences, with 12% to 15% seen just once and 6% to 9.5% held by the top ten. This CDR3 has 15 amino acids. The V gene's germline CDR1 is MNHNS and CDR2 SASEGT. V shed 6 bases, J shed 2 bases, and the junction held 6 bases outside the gene matches. The table lists this clonotype with a few counts. The antigen remains unidentified. This clonotype was obtained from a man aged 45 to 65 who received an inactivated influenza vaccine. This specimen consisted of PBMCs from blood, obtained 14 to 15 days before vaccination. The V and J genes are TRBV6-1 and TRBJ2-7; TRBD2 aligns across 11 bases. CDR3 in amino acids: CASRRSGGAPYEQYF. As DNA, the CDR3 is TGTGCCAGCAGACGTAGCGGGGGGGCACCCTACGAGCAGTACTTC.